These 2 T cell receptor beta chains originate from one sample sequenced in a study of CD8 T cells in Susac syndrome. Reverse transcription of about 0.5 to 1 ug RNA used random hexamers. From the immunoSEQ multiplex PCR reads, TCRdb called clonotypes with MiXCR, one entry per CDR3 protein. The sample shows about 180,000 distinct CDR3 sequences, under 95% of them seen only once. Material for sequencing was CD4+ T cells from PBMCs. The receptors were sampled from a human donor with Susac syndrome.

The chain is built from TRBV30 and TRBJ1-4, with a possible D match to TRBD1 (6 bases). V lost 7 bases and J 7 bases, leaving 10 bases between the germline ends. CDR1 is GTSNPN and CDR2 is SVGIG in the germline V gene (reference sequence). The CDR3 runs 11 residues. The CDR3 DNA is TGTGCCTCGGGGGCGGGTGAAAAACTGTTTTTT. Translating it yields CASGAGEKLFF.

The chain recombines TRBV20-1 with TRBJ1-4, with D unresolved. CDR1 is DFQATT, CDR2 SNEGSKA, per germline (reference sequence). Trimming left V 4 bases short and J 8 bases short, with 14 bases between. The CDR3 length is 13 residues. CDR3 in amino acids: CSATSGSGEKLFF. The DNA for the CDR3 is TGCAGTGCTACATCGGGTAGCGGCGAAAAACTGTTTTTT.